A single T cell receptor beta chain is shown here with its context. The antigen is undetermined. V was trimmed by 5 bases and J by 4 bases, leaving 9 bases between them. Germline V gives CDR1 SNHLY, CDR2 FYNNEI. The CDR3 totals 13 residues. This sample was taken from a study of OX40 agonist ivuxolimab in advanced cancers. The table came from immunoSEQ multiplex PCR; TCRdb's copy has only in-frame clones and leaves some out. Of 70,000 to 80,000 clones in the sample, 75% to 90% were seen once. The study, taken as a whole, reports: Certain nonresponders additionally had low normalized T-cell clonal expansion.

This material consisted of CD4+ or CD8+ T cells sorted from blood, taken in a trial of the OX40 agonist ivuxolimab. The chain couples TRBV2 to TRBJ1-5; D ambiguous. This receptor was obtained from an adult with an advanced solid tumor such as melanoma, head and neck, liver or kidney cancer. The CDR3 sequence: CASSSDHNQPQHF. CDR3 in DNA: TGTGCCAGCAGTTCAGACCATAATCAGCCCCAGCATTTT.